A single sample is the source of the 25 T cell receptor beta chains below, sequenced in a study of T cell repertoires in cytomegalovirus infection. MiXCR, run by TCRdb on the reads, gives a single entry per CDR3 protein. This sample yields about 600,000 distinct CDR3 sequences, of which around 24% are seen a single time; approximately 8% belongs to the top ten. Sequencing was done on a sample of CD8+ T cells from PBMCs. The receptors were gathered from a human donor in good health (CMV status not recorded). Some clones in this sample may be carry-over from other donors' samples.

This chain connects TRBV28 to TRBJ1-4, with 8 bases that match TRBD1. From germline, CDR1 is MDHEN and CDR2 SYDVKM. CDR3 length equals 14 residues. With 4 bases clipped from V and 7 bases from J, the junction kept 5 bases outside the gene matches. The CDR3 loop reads CASSSDRGPEKLFF. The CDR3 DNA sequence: TGTGCCAGCAGTTCCGACAGGGGTCCTGAAAAACTGTTTTTT.

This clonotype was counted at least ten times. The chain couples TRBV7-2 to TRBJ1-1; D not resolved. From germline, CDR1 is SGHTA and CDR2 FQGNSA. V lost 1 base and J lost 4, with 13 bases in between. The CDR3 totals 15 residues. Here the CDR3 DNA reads TGTGCCAGCAGCTTAGAGACGTGGCGAGGCACTGAAGCTTTCTTT. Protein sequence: CASSLETWRGTEAFF. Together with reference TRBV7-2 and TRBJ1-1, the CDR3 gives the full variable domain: GAGVSQSPSNKVTEKGKDVELRCDPISGHTALYWYRQSLGQGLEFLIYFQGNSAPDKSGLPSDRFSAERTGGSVSTLTIQRTQQEDSAVYLCASSLETWRGTEAFFGQGTRLTVV.

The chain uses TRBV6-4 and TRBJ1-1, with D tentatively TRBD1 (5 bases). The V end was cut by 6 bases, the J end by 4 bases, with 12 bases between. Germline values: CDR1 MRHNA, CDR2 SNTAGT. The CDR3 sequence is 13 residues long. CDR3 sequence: CASSRDLGTEAFF. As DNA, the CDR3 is TGTGCCAGCAGCAGGGACCTTGGCACTGAAGCTTTCTTT.

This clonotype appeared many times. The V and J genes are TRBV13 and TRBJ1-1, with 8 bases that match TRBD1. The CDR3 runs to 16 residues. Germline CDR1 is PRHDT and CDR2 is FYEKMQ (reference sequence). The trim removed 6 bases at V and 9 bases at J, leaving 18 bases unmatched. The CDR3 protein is CASSWRQGAFGLKAFF. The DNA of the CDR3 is TGTGCCAGCAGTTGGCGTCAGGGGGCATTCGGTTTAAAAGCTTTCTTT.

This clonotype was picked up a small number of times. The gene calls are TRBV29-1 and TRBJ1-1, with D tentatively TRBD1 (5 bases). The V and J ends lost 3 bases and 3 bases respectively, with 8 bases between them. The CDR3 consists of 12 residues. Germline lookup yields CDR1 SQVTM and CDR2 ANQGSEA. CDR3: CSVDGTYTEAFF. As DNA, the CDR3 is TGCAGCGTTGATGGGACCTACACTGAAGCTTTCTTT.

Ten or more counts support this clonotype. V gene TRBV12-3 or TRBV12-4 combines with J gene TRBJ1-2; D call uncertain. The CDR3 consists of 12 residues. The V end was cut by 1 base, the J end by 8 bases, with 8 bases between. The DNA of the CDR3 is TGTGCCAGCAGTTTAGGGACTTGGGGCTACACCTTC. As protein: CASSLGTWGYTF.

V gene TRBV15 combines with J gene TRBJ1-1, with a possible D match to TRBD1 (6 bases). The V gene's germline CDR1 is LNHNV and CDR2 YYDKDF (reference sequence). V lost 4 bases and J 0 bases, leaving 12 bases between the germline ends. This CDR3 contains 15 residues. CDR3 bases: TGTGCCACCAGCAAAGGGGGGGACATGAACACTGAAGCTTTCTTT. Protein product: CATSKGGDMNTEAFF.

CDR3 in amino acids: CASSYRRGDQPQHF. The CDR3 DNA follows: TGTGCCAGCAGTTACCGAAGGGGCGATCAGCCCCAGCATTTT. This chain links TRBV6-5 with TRBJ1-5; tentatively, D is TRBD1 (5 bases). Between the trimmed V and J ends, which lost 2 bases and 5 bases, there was a span of 10 bases. Germline V lookup: CDR1 MNHEY, CDR2 SVGAGI. This CDR3 contains 14 residues.

CDR3 bases: TGTGCCAACAGGCATCAGGGGGGCCCGAACTATGAGCAGTTCTTC. Translation gives CANRHQGGPNYEQFF. The chain has TRBV7-4 and TRBJ2-1; D possibly corresponds to TRBD1 (7 bases). The CDR3 is made up of 15 amino acids. Looked up from germline, CDR1 is SGHVT and CDR2 is SQSDAQ. Trimming stripped 10 bases from V and 8 bases from J, with 24 bases between.

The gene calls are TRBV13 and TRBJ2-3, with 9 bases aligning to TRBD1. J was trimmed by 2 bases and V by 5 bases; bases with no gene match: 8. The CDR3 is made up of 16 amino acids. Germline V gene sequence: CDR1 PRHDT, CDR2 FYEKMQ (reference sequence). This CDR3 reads CASSTRTGEITDTQYF. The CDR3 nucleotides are TGTGCCAGCAGCACCCGGACAGGGGAGATCACAGATACGCAGTATTTT.

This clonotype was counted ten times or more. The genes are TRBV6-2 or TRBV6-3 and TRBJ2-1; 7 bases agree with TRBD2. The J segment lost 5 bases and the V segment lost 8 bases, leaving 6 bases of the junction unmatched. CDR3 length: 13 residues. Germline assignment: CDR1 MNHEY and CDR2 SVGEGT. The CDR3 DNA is TGTGCCAGCTGGGGGGGACCGAACAATGAGCAGTTCTTC. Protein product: CASWGGPNNEQFF.

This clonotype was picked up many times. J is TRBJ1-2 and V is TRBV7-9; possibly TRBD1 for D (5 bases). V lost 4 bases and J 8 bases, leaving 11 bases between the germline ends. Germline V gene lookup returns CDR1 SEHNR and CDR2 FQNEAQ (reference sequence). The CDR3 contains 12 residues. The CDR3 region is CASSSEGLGYTF. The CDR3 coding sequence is TGTGCCAGCAGCTCAGAGGGGCTCGGCTACACCTTC. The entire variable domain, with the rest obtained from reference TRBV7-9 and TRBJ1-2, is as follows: DTGVSQNPRHKITKRGQNVTFRCDPISEHNRLYWYRQTLGQGPEFLTYFQNEAQLEKSRLLSDRFSAERPKGSFSTLEIQRTEQGDSAMYLCASSSEGLGYTFGSGTRLTVV.

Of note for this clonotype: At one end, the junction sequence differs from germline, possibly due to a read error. The CDR3, as DNA: TGTGCCATCAGCTCCAAAGGTAGTAGCGGGGGTCCGAACCGATACAATGAGCAGTTCTTC. Residues: CAISSKGSSGGPNRYNEQFF. V is TRBV5-4 and J is TRBJ2-1; 9 bases align to TRBD2. The CDR3 extends over 20 amino acids. Germline-derived CDR1 and CDR2 are SGHNT and YYREEE (reference sequence).

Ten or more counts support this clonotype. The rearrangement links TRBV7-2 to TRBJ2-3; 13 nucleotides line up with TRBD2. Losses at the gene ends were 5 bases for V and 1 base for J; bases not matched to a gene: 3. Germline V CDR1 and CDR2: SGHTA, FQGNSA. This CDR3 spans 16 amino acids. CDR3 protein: CASSQGTSGGTDTQYF. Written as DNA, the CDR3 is TGTGCCAGCAGCCAAGGGACTAGCGGGGGCACAGATACGCAGTATTTT.

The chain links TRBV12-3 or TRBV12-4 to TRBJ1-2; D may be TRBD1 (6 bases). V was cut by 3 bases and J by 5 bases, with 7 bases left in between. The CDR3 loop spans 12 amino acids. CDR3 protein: CASSFGQYGYTF. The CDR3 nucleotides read TGTGCCAGCAGTTTCGGACAGTATGGCTACACCTTC.

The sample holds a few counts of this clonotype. As DNA, the CDR3 is TGTGCCATCAGGGACGGACAGGGGCCGGGCGGGGAGCTGTTTTTT. It translates to CAIRDGQGPGGELFF. V usage is TRBV10-3 and J usage is TRBJ2-2, with TRBD1 matching over 9 bases. CDR1 ENHRY and CDR2 SYGVKD come from the germline V gene. The CDR3 loop spans 15 amino acids. J was trimmed by 7 bases and V by 6 bases; bases with no gene match: 9.

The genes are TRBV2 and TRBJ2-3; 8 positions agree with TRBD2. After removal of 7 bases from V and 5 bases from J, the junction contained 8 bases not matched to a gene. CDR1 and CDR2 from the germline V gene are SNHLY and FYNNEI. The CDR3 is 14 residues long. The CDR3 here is CASIPTRGGDTQYF. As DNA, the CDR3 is TGTGCCAGCATCCCCACCCGGGGGGGAGATACGCAGTATTTT.

CDR3 coding DNA: TGCAGTGCTAGAGAGCGACCTAGCAATCAGCCCCAGCATTTT. Protein product: CSARERPSNQPQHF. The J gene is TRBJ1-5, the V gene TRBV20-1; D remains ambiguous. CDR3 length: 14 amino acids. Trimming left V 0 bases short and J 0 bases short, with 6 bases between. Germline-derived CDR1 and CDR2 are DFQATT and SNEGSKA (reference sequence).

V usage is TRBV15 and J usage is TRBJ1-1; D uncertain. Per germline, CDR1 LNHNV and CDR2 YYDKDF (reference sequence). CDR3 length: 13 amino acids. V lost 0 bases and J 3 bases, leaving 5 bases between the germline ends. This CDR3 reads CATSRDGDTEAFF. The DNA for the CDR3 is TGTGCCACCAGCAGAGACGGTGACACTGAAGCTTTCTTT.

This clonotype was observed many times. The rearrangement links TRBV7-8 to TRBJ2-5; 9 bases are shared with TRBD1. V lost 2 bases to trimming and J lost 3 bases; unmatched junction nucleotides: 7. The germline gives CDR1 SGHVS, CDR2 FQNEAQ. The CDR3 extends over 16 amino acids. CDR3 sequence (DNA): TGTGCCAGCAGCTTATGGGACAGGGAATATAAAGAGACCCAGTACTTC. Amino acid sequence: CASSLWDREYKETQYF.

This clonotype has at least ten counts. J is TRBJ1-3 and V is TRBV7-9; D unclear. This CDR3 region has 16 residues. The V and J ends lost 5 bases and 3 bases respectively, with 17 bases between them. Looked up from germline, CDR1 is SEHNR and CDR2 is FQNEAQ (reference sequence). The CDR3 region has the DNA TGTGCCAGCAGCCAGACCTCTGAGGGATATGGAAACACCATATATTTT. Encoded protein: CASSQTSEGYGNTIYF.

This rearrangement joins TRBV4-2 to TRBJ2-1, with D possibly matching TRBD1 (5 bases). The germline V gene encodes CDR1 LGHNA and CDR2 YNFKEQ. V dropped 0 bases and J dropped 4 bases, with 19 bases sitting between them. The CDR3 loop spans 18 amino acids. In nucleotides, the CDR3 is TGTGCCAGCAGCCAAGAGGGTGGGGCAGGCCTACAATACAATGAGCAGTTCTTC. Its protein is CASSQEGGAGLQYNEQFF.

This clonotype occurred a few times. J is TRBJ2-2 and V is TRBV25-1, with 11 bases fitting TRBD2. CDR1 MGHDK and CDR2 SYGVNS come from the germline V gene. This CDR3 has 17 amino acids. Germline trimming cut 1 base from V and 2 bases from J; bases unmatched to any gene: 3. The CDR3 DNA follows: TGTGCCAGCAGTGAATTAGCGGGGGGGCTTAACACCGGGGAGCTGTTTTTT. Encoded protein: CASSELAGGLNTGELFF.

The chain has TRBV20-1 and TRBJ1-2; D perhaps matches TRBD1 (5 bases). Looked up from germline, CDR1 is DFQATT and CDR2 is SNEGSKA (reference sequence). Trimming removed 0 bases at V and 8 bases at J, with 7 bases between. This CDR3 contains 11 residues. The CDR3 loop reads CSARDGGGYTF. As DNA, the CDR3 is TGCAGTGCTAGAGATGGGGGGGGCTACACCTTC.

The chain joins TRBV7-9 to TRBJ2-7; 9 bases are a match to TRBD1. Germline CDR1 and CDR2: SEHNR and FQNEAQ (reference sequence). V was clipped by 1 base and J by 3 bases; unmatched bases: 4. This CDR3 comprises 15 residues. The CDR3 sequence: CASSLGDRAVYEQYV. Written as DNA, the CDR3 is TGTGCCAGCAGCTTAGGGGACAGGGCAGTCTACGAGCAGTACGTC.